What follows describes a single T cell receptor (beta chain). Its specificity is not known. PCR primers comprised 60 Vbeta and 13 Jbeta primers. Profiled with immunoSEQ multiplex PCR; TCRdb holds only in-frame clones, not every one. The data show roughly 200,000 clones, with around 76% seen just once and 1.5% to 2% held by the top ten. The CDR3 loop spans 19 amino acids. The germline V gene has CDR1 MNHNS and CDR2 SASEGT. Trimming cost V 1 base and J 6 bases; bases outside gene matches: 13. The data were obtained in a study of cytomegalovirus exposure and HLA in healthy donors. Regarding the study as a whole: Several of the most significant clusters appeared linked to common viral pathogens, based on a later analysis. Presence/absence analyses rested on an assumption that sequencing depth was roughly uniform across donors. Later analysis associated a missense DCLRE1C variant with TCR beta V- and J-gene trimming.

The V call is TRBV6-1, the J call TRBJ2-2; 11 bases line up with TRBD2. The sample comprised PBMCs. The receptor's source is a man aged 30 to 45 in good health and CMV-seronegative. In DNA, the CDR3 is TGTGCCAGCAGTGAAGGGTTAGCGGGAGGGCCGATAACCGCCGGGGAGCTGTTTTTT. Protein sequence: CASSEGLAGGPITAGELFF.